This T cell receptor beta chain comes out of a study of blood T cells in healthy people across ages. Whole-study findings and limits: Among long-lived donors, naive CD4+ cells were more numerous and diversity higher than in aged donors.

Primed by a sample-barcoded 5' primer and a J-beta primer mix, a second PCR proceeded for roughly 6 to 12 cycles. TCRdb passed the 5' RACE reads through MiXCR, listing each CDR3 protein once. The top ten clones hold 30% to 40% of a sample with about 640,000 distinct CDR3 sequences, 58% of them seen once. Drawn from each donor were ten milliliters of peripheral blood. Isolating PBMCs gave at least 6.5 million of these cells per sample. Notes on this clonotype: Its specificity is unknown.

Germline V gene sequence: CDR1 SGHRS, CDR2 YFSETQ. V lost 4 bases to trimming and J lost 13 bases, with 21 bases between them. The CDR3 has 14 amino acids. Sequences were obtained from blood. This TCR came from a man in his sixties in good health. The chain couples TRBV5-1 to TRBJ2-4, with D tentatively TRBD2 (5 bases). This chain's CDR3 is CASSEGSVESQQYF. DNA for the CDR3: TGCGCCAGCAGCGAGGGATCCGTGGAGTCTCAGCAGTACTTC. The full variable domain, in which reference TRBV5-1 and TRBJ2-4 provide the parts outside the CDR3, is KAGVTQTPRYLIKTRGQQVTLSCSPISGHRSVSWYQQTPGQGLQFLFEYFSETQRNKGNFPGRFSGRQFSNSRSEMNVSTLELGDSALYLCASSEGSVESQQYFGAGTRLSVL.